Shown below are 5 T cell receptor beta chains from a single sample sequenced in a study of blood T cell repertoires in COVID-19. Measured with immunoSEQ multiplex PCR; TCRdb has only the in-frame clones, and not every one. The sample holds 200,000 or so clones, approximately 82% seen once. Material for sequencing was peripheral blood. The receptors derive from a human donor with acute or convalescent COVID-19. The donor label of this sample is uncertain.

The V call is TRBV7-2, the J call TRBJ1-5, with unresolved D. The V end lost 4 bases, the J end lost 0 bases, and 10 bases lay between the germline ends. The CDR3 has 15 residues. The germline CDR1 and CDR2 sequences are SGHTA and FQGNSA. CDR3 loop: CASSSEGYSNQPQHF. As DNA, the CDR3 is TGTGCCAGCAGCTCCGAGGGCTATAGCAATCAGCCCCAGCATTTT.

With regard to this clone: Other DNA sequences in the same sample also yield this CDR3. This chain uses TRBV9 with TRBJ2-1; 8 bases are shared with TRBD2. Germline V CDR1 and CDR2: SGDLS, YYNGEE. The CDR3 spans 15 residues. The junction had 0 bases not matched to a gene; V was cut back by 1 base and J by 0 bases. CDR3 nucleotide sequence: TGTGCCAGCAGCGTAAGCGGGAGCTCCTACAATGAGCAGTTCTTC. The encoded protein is CASSVSGSSYNEQFF.

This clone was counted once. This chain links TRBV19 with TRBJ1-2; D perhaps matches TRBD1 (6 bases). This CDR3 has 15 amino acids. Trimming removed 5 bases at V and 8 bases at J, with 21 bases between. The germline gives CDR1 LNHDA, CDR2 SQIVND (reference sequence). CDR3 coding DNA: TGTGCCAGTAGTGTCTTTGAACAGGGTATGGACGGCTACACCTTC. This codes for CASSVFEQGMDGYTF. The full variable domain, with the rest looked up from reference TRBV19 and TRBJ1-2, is DGGITQSPKYLFRKEGQNVTLSCEQNLNHDAMYWYRQDPGQGLRLIYYSQIVNDFQKGDIAEGYSVSREKKESFPLTVTSAQKNPTAFYLCASSVFEQGMDGYTFGSGTRLTVV.

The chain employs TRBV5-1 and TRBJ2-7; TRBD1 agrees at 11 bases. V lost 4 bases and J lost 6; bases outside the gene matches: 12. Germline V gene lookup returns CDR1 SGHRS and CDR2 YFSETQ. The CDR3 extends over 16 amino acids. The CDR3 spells CASSPPWTGGEGEQYF. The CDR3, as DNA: TGCGCCAGCAGCCCGCCTTGGACAGGGGGCGAAGGCGAGCAGTACTTC.

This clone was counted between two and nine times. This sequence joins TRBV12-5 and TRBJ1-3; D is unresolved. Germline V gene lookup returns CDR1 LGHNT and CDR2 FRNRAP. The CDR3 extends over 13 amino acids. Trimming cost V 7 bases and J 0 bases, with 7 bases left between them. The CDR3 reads CASDTASGNTIYF. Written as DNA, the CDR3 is TGTGCTAGTGACACAGCCTCTGGAAACACCATATATTTT.